These T cell receptor beta chains were read from a single sample in a study of T cells in Graves' hyperthyroidism and ophthalmopathy. TCRdb used MiXCR to reprocess the multiplex PCR reads, holding one entry per CDR3 protein. The sample comprises 500,000 or so distinct CDR3 sequences, about 16% of which are singletons, and about 29% rests with the top ten. Material: blood. The receptors here all came from a woman under 40 with Graves' ophthalmopathy. Both conserved end residues are part of each CDR3. Fields, in order: V gene, J gene, CDR3 length, clone size, D gene, CDR3 DNA, CDR3 protein. A D gene is named only where the DNA matches it firmly. For some rows the clone size is stated as once, few or many, or as a class when expanded; others skip it.

V: TRBV7-9; J: TRBJ2-7; length: 15; size: few; D: TRBD2; DNA: TGTGCCAGCAGCCCCGGGGGGCGGGAGGCCTACGAGCAGTACTTC; CDR3: CASSPGGREAYEQYF
V: TRBV18; J: TRBJ1-4; length: 16; size: NA; D: NA; DNA: TGTGCCAGCTCACCGCGGCCGGGGGCTTTGAATGAAAAACTGTTTTTT; CDR3: CASSPRPGALNEKLFF
V: TRBV28; J: TRBJ1-1; length: 13; size: few; D: NA; DNA: TGTGCCAGCAGCCGGGGCAGTTCGAAGGGGGCTTTCTTT; CDR3: CASSRGSSKGAFF
V: TRBV27; J: TRBJ1-2; length: 16; size: NA; D: TRBD1; DNA: TGTGCCAGCAGTCCATCAGGTCAGGGGGGGACCTATGGCTACACCTTC; CDR3: CASSPSGQGGTYGYTF
V: TRBV5-1; J: TRBJ1-4; length: 16; size: once; D: TRBD1; DNA: TGCGCCAGCAGCCGACAGGGGGCGACAACTAATGAAAAACTGTTTTTT; CDR3: CASSRQGATTNEKLFF
V: TRBV6-2/TRBV6-3; J: TRBJ2-1; length: 15; size: many; D: NA; DNA: TGTGCCAGCAGTTTCGGCAGTCCATTCTACAATGAGCAGTTCTTC; CDR3: CASSFGSPFYNEQFF
V: TRBV11-2; J: TRBJ1-4; length: 16; size: many; D: TRBD1; DNA: TGTGCCAGCAGCTTAGTAGCGGACAGGGGAAATGAAAAACTGTTTTTT; CDR3: CASSLVADRGNEKLFF
V: TRBV7-2; J: TRBJ1-2; length: 15; size: NA; D: NA; DNA: TGTGCCAGCAGCTTAGAAAGGGACGGAGACTATGGCTACACCTTC; CDR3: CASSLERDGDYGYTF
V: TRBV5-4; J: TRBJ2-5; length: 17; size: once; D: NA; DNA: TGTGCCAGCAGCTTGGGGAGGATAGAGGGCATCCAAGGGACCCAGTACTTC; CDR3: CASSLGRIEGIQGTQYF
V: TRBV4-1; J: TRBJ1-3; length: 16; size: NA; D: NA; DNA: TGCGCCAGCAGCCAATGGACAGAGAGTCCTGGAAACACCATATATTTT; CDR3: CASSQWTESPGNTIYF
V: TRBV20-1; J: TRBJ2-2; length: 14; size: many; D: NA; DNA: TGCAGTGCTAGAGAGGGGCGGCGCACCGGGGAGCTGTTTTTT; CDR3: CSAREGRRTGELFF
V: TRBV6-2/TRBV6-3; J: TRBJ1-2; length: 14; size: many; D: NA; DNA: TGTGCCAGCAGTTACGGGATTGCGATCTATGGCTACACCTTC; CDR3: CASSYGIAIYGYTF
V: TRBV7-2; J: TRBJ2-7; length: 14; size: many; D: NA; DNA: TGTGCCAGCAGCTTAGCCAGGCTCTCCTACGAGCAGTACTTC; CDR3: CASSLARLSYEQYF
V: TRBV7-9; J: TRBJ2-7; length: 15; size: NA; D: NA; DNA: TGTGCCAGCAGCCAAAGTGGGGCCGGTTTGGGTGAGCAGTACTTC; CDR3: CASSQSGAGLGEQYF
V: TRBV20-1; J: TRBJ2-1; length: 17; size: many; D: TRBD2; DNA: TGCAGTGCTAGAGACGTTCGCGGACTAGCGGGAGACAATGAGCAGTTCTTC; CDR3: CSARDVRGLAGDNEQFF
V: TRBV4-1; J: TRBJ2-1; length: 15; size: NA; D: TRBD2; DNA: TGCGCCAGCAGCCGCCAGCGGGAGGATCACAATGAGCAGTTCTTC; CDR3: CASSRQREDHNEQFF
V: TRBV28; J: TRBJ2-1; length: 14; size: many; D: NA; DNA: TGTGCCAGCAGCTTAAGGGGCTCCTACAATGAGCAGTTCTTC; CDR3: CASSLRGSYNEQFF
V: TRBV6-2/TRBV6-3; J: TRBJ2-7; length: 14; size: once; D: TRBD2; DNA: TGTGCCAGCAACAGGCTAGCGGGAGTCGACGAGCAGTACTTC; CDR3: CASNRLAGVDEQYF
V: TRBV4-2; J: TRBJ2-2; length: 15; size: many; D: TRBD1; DNA: TGTGCCAGCAGCCAAATAACAGGGGACACCGGGGAGCTGTTTTTT; CDR3: CASSQITGDTGELFF
V: TRBV7-9; J: TRBJ1-4; length: 14; size: NA; D: NA; DNA: TGTGCCAGCAGCTTAGCCGCAAGTCTTGAAAAACTGTTTTTT; CDR3: CASSLAASLEKLFF
V: TRBV30; J: TRBJ1-2; length: 15; size: many; D: NA; DNA: NA; CDR3: CAWSVPPSTNYGYTF
V: TRBV10-2; J: TRBJ2-7; length: 15; size: few; D: TRBD1; DNA: TGCGCCAGCAGTGAGCCTTATGACAGGGGGCGCGAGCAGTACTTC; CDR3: CASSEPYDRGREQYF
V: TRBV6-1; J: TRBJ2-2; length: 16; size: few; D: TRBD1; DNA: TGTGCCAGCAGCCCAACAGGGGGCGCGGGCACCGGGGAGCTGTTTTTT; CDR3: CASSPTGGAGTGELFF
V: TRBV9; J: TRBJ2-7; length: 15; size: NA; D: TRBD1; DNA: TGTGCCAGCAGCGCAAGGTGGGGACAGGGGTATGAGCAGTACTTC; CDR3: CASSARWGQGYEQYF
V: TRBV30; J: TRBJ2-1; length: 12; size: many; D: NA; DNA: TGTGCCTGGAGTGCATCGGAGGGTGAGCAGTTCTTC; CDR3: CAWSASEGEQFF
V: TRBV20-1; J: TRBJ2-7; length: 11; size: few; D: TRBD1; DNA: TGCAGTGCCCTGGACAGGTACGAGCAGTACTTC; CDR3: CSALDRYEQYF
V: TRBV28; J: TRBJ2-3; length: 14; size: many; D: NA; DNA: TGTGCCAGCAGTTTCTCATACAGCACAGATACGCAGTATTTT; CDR3: CASSFSYSTDTQYF
V: TRBV28; J: TRBJ2-1; length: 13; size: NA; D: NA; DNA: TGTGCCAGCGCGGGGTTTGATTACAATGAGCAGCTCTTC; CDR3: CASAGFDYNEQLF
V: TRBV7-2; J: TRBJ2-3; length: 14; size: NA; D: TRBD2; DNA: TGTGCCAGCAGGCCGCAGCGGGAGGTGGATACGCAGTATTTT; CDR3: CASRPQREVDTQYF
V: TRBV6-4; J: TRBJ1-1; length: 13; size: few; D: NA; DNA: TGTGCCAGCAGTTCGGCCAGTCACACTGAAGCTTTCTTT; CDR3: CASSSASHTEAFF
V: TRBV30; J: TRBJ2-2; length: 13; size: NA; D: NA; DNA: TGTGCCTGGAACAGGGTGGAGACCGGGGAGCTGTTTTTT; CDR3: CAWNRVETGELFF
V: TRBV28; J: TRBJ2-7; length: 14; size: once; D: TRBD1; DNA: TGTGCCAGCAGTTTCGTGACAGGGGACTACGAGCAGTACTTC; CDR3: CASSFVTGDYEQYF
V: TRBV6-1; J: TRBJ2-7; length: 14; size: few; D: TRBD2; DNA: TGTGCCAGCATCCTTACGGGAGGGGCCTACGAGCAGTACTTC; CDR3: CASILTGGAYEQYF
V: TRBV2; J: TRBJ2-1; length: 15; size: many; D: TRBD2; DNA: TGTGCCAGCAGGCTAGCGGGAAGCTCCTACAATGAGCAGTTCTTC; CDR3: CASRLAGSSYNEQFF
V: TRBV4-1; J: TRBJ2-7; length: 15; size: few; D: TRBD1; DNA: TGCGCCAGCAGCCTTGACGGGACAGGTCCTCGCGAGCAGTACTTC; CDR3: CASSLDGTGPREQYF
V: TRBV7-2; J: TRBJ2-1; length: 16; size: many; D: TRBD2; DNA: TGTGCCAGCAGCTCCGGGCGTAGCGGGAGGGCCGGTGAGCAGTTCTTC; CDR3: CASSSGRSGRAGEQFF
V: TRBV29-1; J: TRBJ2-1; length: 17; size: few; D: TRBD2; DNA: TGCAGCGTCGCCGCGCCCGGGAGGGCCTCTCGTCTCAATGAGCAGTTCTTC; CDR3: CSVAAPGRASRLNEQFF
V: TRBV28; J: TRBJ2-5; length: 12; size: NA; D: NA; DNA: TGTGCCAGCAGTACCCGGACCGAGACCCAGTACTTC; CDR3: CASSTRTETQYF
V: TRBV6-1; J: TRBJ1-1; length: 15; size: few; D: NA; DNA: TGTGCCAGCAGTCATCCGGGGCTGTCGAACACTGAAGCTTTCTTT; CDR3: CASSHPGLSNTEAFF
V: TRBV27; J: TRBJ1-4; length: 16; size: few; D: TRBD1; DNA: TGTGCCAGCAGTTCCGGCAGGGGGCTTGGTAATGAAAAACTGTTTTTT; CDR3: CASSSGRGLGNEKLFF